This T cell receptor (beta chain) was identified in a study of T cell responses to AZD1222 COVID-19 vaccine. At the level of the study: Second-dose intervals of approximately 4 or approximately 12 weeks were pooled.

Remarks on this clone: The antigen is undetermined.

The CDR3 length is 16 residues. The V gene's germline CDR1 is SGHVS and CDR2 FQNEAQ. Trimming removed 5 bases from V and 2 bases from J; junction bases left unmatched: 5. Generated by immunoSEQ multiplex PCR, the TCRdb table keeps only in-frame clones and is missing some. Among some 120,000 clones listed, roughly 84% were seen once. Study-level findings and limits: It was only after the peak T cell response that any repertoires were sampled. Donors were chiefly white British, with a greater number of females, and clonal diversity was perhaps underestimated. Baseline seropositives among AZD1222 recipients totaled only five or six.

Here the sequenced sample was peripheral blood, taken on day 0 of AZD1222 vaccination. V gene TRBV7-8 combines with J gene TRBJ2-1, with 11 bases fitting TRBD2. This TCR came from an adult in good health. The CDR3 bases are TGTGCCAGCAGCGATCATAGCGGGGGGGCCTACAATGAGCAGTTCTTC. Translating gives CASSDHSGGAYNEQFF.